This record concerns one T cell receptor beta chain sequence. Its antigen is unknown. The CDR3 sequence is 15 residues long. The germline CDR1 and CDR2 sequences are SGHRS and YFSETQ. The V end was cut by 0 bases, the J end by 7 bases, with 17 bases between. Assay used: immunoSEQ multiplex PCR; TCRdb lists only in-frame clones, some missing. The table includes 90,000 to 130,000 clones, roughly nine tenths detected once. These data originate in a study of T cell responses to AZD1222 COVID-19 vaccine. General study findings and limits: Nearly half of spike-specific TCRs reportedly go after variant regions that carry no mutations. Vaccine-associated CD4 TCRs spanned spike, dominant at 160-218 and 743-854. White British people made up most donors, females outnumbered males, and clonal diversity was possibly underestimated. An increase in Spike-specific TCR breadth and depth was observed after two AZD1222 doses.

This sample comprised peripheral blood, obtained on day 0 of AZD1222 vaccination. This sequence was found in an adult in good health. The chain combines TRBV5-1 with TRBJ2-7, with TRBD2 as a possible D gene (6 bases). The CDR3, as DNA: TGCGCCAGCAGCTTGGAGATAGCGGTCACGGGGGAGCAGTACTTC. It specifies CASSLEIAVTGEQYF.